This T cell receptor (beta chain) was identified during a study of blood T cells in healthy people across ages. Findings and limits, study-wide: Observed TCR beta diversity showed a strong correlation with the percentage of naive T cells as measured by flow cytometry.

The germline V and J ends were trimmed by 0 bases and 4 bases, with 4 bases remaining between them. This CDR3 has 14 amino acids. This clonotype was detected a few times. Its antigen is not identified. A second 7 to 11 cycle PCR used barcoded and J-beta primers. From the 5' RACE reads, TCRdb called clonotypes with MiXCR, one entry per CDR3 protein. The top ten clones hold 13% of a sample with around 1,100,000 distinct CDR3 sequences, roughly two fifths of them seen once. The rearrangement uses TRBV12-3 or TRBV12-4 and TRBJ2-6; no reliable D call. The clonotype originates from a man aged 18-30 years in good health. The sequencing sample was made of blood. CDR3 nucleotides: TGTGCCAGCAGTTTAGCCACAGGGGCCAACGTCCTGACTTTC. Residues: CASSLATGANVLTF.